The source of this T cell receptor beta chain is a study of PD-1 blockade in classical Hodgkin lymphoma. For the study at large: Treatment was intravenous nivolumab, 3 mg/kg every 2 weeks, until progression. General study results and limits: No one has yet defined what causes the repertoire differences, which may be disease activity or prior therapy.

Details on this clone: Its antigen is not known.

Germline lookup yields CDR1 MDHEN and CDR2 SYDVKM. J gave up 5 bases and V 6 bases, and 11 bases lay outside the gene matches. CDR3 size: 15 residues. Relapses following autologous stem cell transplantation were seen in all patients, with brentuximab vedotin exposure varying. Here immunoSEQ multiplex PCR was the method, and the copy in TCRdb shows in-frame clones only, minus some. The sample lists around 25,000 clones, around two thirds occurring once. Sequences were derived from peripheral blood mononuclear cells (PBMCs), sampled before the second cycle of nivolumab. The rearrangement links TRBV28 to TRBJ2-7, with 9 bases lining up with TRBD1. This TCR came from a human donor with classical Hodgkin lymphoma. Here the CDR3 reads CASRTWTGDFHEQYF. The CDR3 nucleotides are TGTGCCAGCAGGACTTGGACAGGGGATTTCCACGAGCAGTACTTC.